A selection of T cell receptor beta chains follows, all from one sample in a study of PD-1 blockade in mismatch repair-deficient tumors. The table came from immunoSEQ multiplex PCR; TCRdb's copy has only in-frame clones and leaves some out. The sample lists around 39,000 clones; roughly 83% were seen once. The source was PBMCs, collected approximately 41 weeks after starting pembrolizumab. The receptors shown here come from an adult with mismatch repair-deficient cancer. Both conserved end residues are part of each CDR3. The order of the fields is V gene, clone size, D gene, J gene, CDR3 DNA, CDR3 protein. D genes are given only for firm matches. Only some rows state a clone size, as once, few, many or a class for expanded clones.

TRBV7-3	.	TRBD1	TRBJ2-2	TGTGCCAGCAGCCGTAGGGGGCCCCACACCGGGGAGCTGTTTTTT	CASSRRGPHTGELFF
TRBV14	.	TRBD1	TRBJ1-2	TGTGCCAGCAGCCACGTCGGGACAGGCAAAAACTATGGCTACACCTTC	CASSHVGTGKNYGYTF
TRBV23-1	.	.	TRBJ1-5	TGCGCCAGCAGTCAATCGGAGGGTCGGGGCAATCAGCCCCAGCATTTT	CASSQSEGRGNQPQHF
TRBV4-1	.	TRBD2	TRBJ2-5	TGCGCCAGCAGCCAGGGTACTAGCGAAGAGACCCAGTACTTC	CASSQGTSEETQYF
TRBV10-3	.	TRBD2	TRBJ2-7	TGTGCCATCACAGCATTAGCGGGTCTTGCTACCTACGAGCAGTACTTC	CAITALAGLATYEQYF
TRBV18	.	TRBD1	TRBJ1-1	TGTGCCAGCAGCGGACAGGGGGCGGAAGCTTTCTTT	CASSGQGAEAFF
TRBV2	few	.	TRBJ2-7	TGTGCCAGCCGGGACAACTCCTACGAGCAGTACTTC	CASRDNSYEQYF
TRBV21-1	.	.	TRBJ2-5	TGTGCCAGCAGCACCAAAAAGACCCAGTACTTC	CASSTKKTQYF
TRBV30	.	.	TRBJ2-7	TGTGCCTGGAGTGTACGGCAGAGGTTCTCCTACGAGCAGTACTTC	CAWSVRQRFSYEQYF
TRBV27	.	TRBD1	TRBJ1-5	TGTGCCAGCAGAGGACAGGGGGCTCTTAGCAATCAGCCCCAGCATTTT	CASRGQGALSNQPQHF
TRBV10-3	.	TRBD1	TRBJ2-5	TGTGCCATCCGGGACAGGGGGGAGACCCAGTACTTC	CAIRDRGETQYF
TRBV9	.	.	TRBJ2-7	TGTGCCAGCAGCGTAGGGCTCGGGTACTACGAGCAGTACTTC	CASSVGLGYYEQYF
TRBV5-8	.	TRBD1	TRBJ1-5	TGTGCCAGCTCTCCCACCGGGACAGGGGAATATCAGCCCCAGCATTTT	CASSPTGTGEYQPQHF
TRBV5-6	.	TRBD1	TRBJ2-5	TGTGCCAGCAGCTCCAAAACCGGGACAGGGGCCGAGACCCAGTACTTC	CASSSKTGTGAETQYF
TRBV19	.	.	TRBJ2-1	TGTGCCAGTAGTATAAGTGGCGGGGTTGATCGGAATGAGCAGTTCTTC	CASSISGGVDRNEQFF
TRBV7-9	.	.	TRBJ1-4	TGTGCCAGCAGCTCCCCTGATGAAAAACTGTTTTTT	CASSSPDEKLFF
TRBV19	.	.	TRBJ2-7	TGTGCCAGTAGCATAGGACTCATCTCCTACGAGCAGTACTTC	CASSIGLISYEQYF
TRBV7-3	.	TRBD2	TRBJ2-3	TGTGCCAGCAGCCCCGGACTAGCGGGAGCAGATACGCAGTATTTT	CASSPGLAGADTQYF
TRBV30	.	.	TRBJ1-1	TGTGCCTGGAGTGTAGGGGGAAACCCTGAAGCTTTCTTT	CAWSVGGNPEAFF
TRBV11-2	once	TRBD1	TRBJ1-1	TGTGCCAGCAGCCCGCTAGGGGGCGGAAACACTGAAGCTTTCTTT	CASSPLGGGNTEAFF
TRBV19	few	.	TRBJ1-1	TGTGCCACCAACAGGGATGGGGACACTGAAGCTTTCTTT	CATNRDGDTEAFF
TRBV27	.	.	TRBJ2-3	TGTGCCAGCAGTTTAGTTGGTTTTCAGGGACAAGATACGCAGTATTTT	CASSLVGFQGQDTQYF
TRBV21-1	.	.	TRBJ1-5	TGTGCCAGCAGCAAATTGAAAGAGGATCAGCCCCAGCATTTT	CASSKLKEDQPQHF
TRBV5-1	once	TRBD2	TRBJ2-3	TGCGCCAGCAGCTTGGGTAGCGGGAGGGGTACAGATACGCAGTATTTT	CASSLGSGRGTDTQYF
TRBV27	.	TRBD1	TRBJ1-5	TGTGCCAGCAGGCCCGGGACAGGTGGCAATCAGCCCCAGCATTTT	CASRPGTGGNQPQHF
TRBV5-1	.	.	TRBJ1-1	TGCGCCAGCAGCCAAGACAGGCCGAACACTGAAGCTTTCTTT	CASSQDRPNTEAFF
TRBV19	.	.	TRBJ1-5	TGTGCCAGCCGACTCAGGGGAATCCGCAATCAGCCCCAGCATTTT	CASRLRGIRNQPQHF
TRBV5-1	.	TRBD1	TRBJ1-2	TGCGCCAGCAGCTTGGCCGCGGGACAGGGTTCTGGCTACACCTTC	CASSLAAGQGSGYTF
TRBV5-1	once	TRBD1	TRBJ2-3	TGCGCCAGCAGCCCAGACAGGGGAATAAGTACAGATACGCAGTATTTT	CASSPDRGISTDTQYF
TRBV2	.	.	TRBJ1-2	TGTGCCAGCAGTAGGGATCAGGTCCCAAGAGAGGGTGGCTACACCTTC	CASSRDQVPREGGYTF
TRBV4-2	.	.	TRBJ2-1	TGTGCCAGCAGCCAAGATGCGGGTAGCTCCTACAATGAGCAGTTCTTC	CASSQDAGSSYNEQFF
TRBV28	.	.	TRBJ2-1	TGTGCCAGCAGTTCGCCCCGAGCGGATCGCTACAATGAGCAGTTCTTC	CASSSPRADRYNEQFF
TRBV5-1	.	.	TRBJ1-3	TGCGCCAGCAGCCTGGAACAGGTTTCAACTGGAAACACCATATATTTT	CASSLEQVSTGNTIYF
TRBV28	.	.	TRBJ2-5	TGTGCCAGCAGTTTGCCGGGTGTCGGGGAGACCCAGTACTTC	CASSLPGVGETQYF
TRBV7-8	once	TRBD2	TRBJ2-3	TGTGCCAGCAGCTTAGCGGGAGGGCCGATCGATACGCAGTATTTT	CASSLAGGPIDTQYF
TRBV7-3	.	TRBD1	TRBJ2-3	TGTGCCAGCAGCTTGACAGGGTCTCCAGATACGCAGTATTTT	CASSLTGSPDTQYF
TRBV7-8	.	TRBD1	TRBJ2-2	TGTGCCAGCAGCCTCCGGACAGGAACCGGGGAGCTGTTTTTT	CASSLRTGTGELFF
TRBV4-2	.	.	TRBJ2-3	TGTGCCAGCAGCCAAGAACGAGGGGGAGGGCCGACAGATACGCAGTATTTT	CASSQERGGGPTDTQYF
TRBV5-4	once	.	TRBJ1-1	TGTGCCAGCAAACAGGACCCCACCGAGACTGAAGCTTTCTTT	CASKQDPTETEAFF
TRBV19	.	.	TRBJ2-2	TGTGCCAGTAGTAAGCCCTCTCGGGGAACCACCGGGGAGCTGTTTTTT	CASSKPSRGTTGELFF
TRBV4-1	.	.	TRBJ2-3	TGCGCCAGCAGCCAACTACTAGGCGCAGATACGCAGTATTTT	CASSQLLGADTQYF